Below are 17 T cell receptor beta chains sequenced from a single sample in a study of cytomegalovirus exposure and HLA in healthy donors. Primers: 60 Vbeta forward and 13 Jbeta reverse. Sequencing used immunoSEQ multiplex PCR; TCRdb keeps in-frame clones, though not all of them. The table includes some 220,000 clones, around 80% detected once. The source material was PBMCs. The receptors shown here come from a boy aged 10-17 years in good health and CMV-seronegative.

The CDR3 DNA reads TGTGCCAGCAGTCTCGGACTGACCCCCGGAAAACTGTTTTTT. Translating gives CASSLGLTPGKLFF. The rearrangement links TRBV11-3 to TRBJ1-4; D is undetermined. The V gene lost 6 bases and the J gene lost 10 bases, with 18 bases spanning the gap. CDR1 and CDR2 from the germline V gene are SGHNT and YENEEA. The CDR3 spans 14 residues.

As for this clone: The sample holds other DNA sequences that translate to the same CDR3. V is TRBV11-3 and J is TRBJ1-1; possibly TRBD1 for D (6 bases). Per germline, CDR1 SGHNT and CDR2 YENEEA. The germline V and J ends were trimmed by 5 bases and 11 bases, with 18 bases remaining between them. There are 13 residues in the CDR3. The DNA for the CDR3 is TGTGCCAGCAGCCTCTCGACAGGCTTGGGGGCTTTCTTT. Residues: CASSLSTGLGAFF.

The rearrangement links TRBV29-1 to TRBJ1-2; tentative D call: TRBD1 (5 bases). Trimming cost V 5 bases and J 3 bases, with 16 bases left between them. The CDR3 is made up of 14 amino acids. Germline assignment: CDR1 SQVTM and CDR2 ANQGSEA. CDR3 nucleotide sequence: TGCAGCGTTTTAGAACAGGCGTCGGACTATGGCTACACCTTC. Translating gives CSVLEQASDYGYTF.

This clone has more than one count but fewer than ten. The J gene is TRBJ2-3, the V gene TRBV6-5, with 8 bases fitting TRBD1. CDR1 and CDR2 (germline): MNHEY, SVGAGI. The CDR3 sequence is 15 residues long. V trimming: 4 bases; J trimming: 8 bases; junction bases outside the gene matches: 11. The CDR3 DNA is TGTGCCAGCAGTTGGGACAGGTCAGGAAGGGGTACGCAGTATTTT. This translates into CASSWDRSGRGTQYF.

This chain joins TRBV5-1 and TRBJ2-7; 7 bases line up with TRBD2. The V and J ends lost 4 bases and 1 base, in that order; junction bases with no gene match: 8. The CDR3 has 15 amino acids. The germline V gene encodes CDR1 SGHRS and CDR2 YFSETQ. As DNA, the CDR3 is TGCGCCAGCAGCCCCGTAGCGGGTGGGTCCTACGAGCAGTACTTC. Translating it yields CASSPVAGGSYEQYF. The full variable domain, its missing parts supplied by reference TRBV5-1 and TRBJ2-7, is KAGVTQTPRYLIKTRGQQVTLSCSPISGHRSVSWYQQTPGQGLQFLFEYFSETQRNKGNFPGRFSGRQFSNSRSEMNVSTLELGDSALYLCASSPVAGGSYEQYFGPGTRLTVT.

The chain has TRBV28 and TRBJ2-1; 10 bases are shared with TRBD2. From germline, CDR1 is MDHEN and CDR2 SYDVKM. This CDR3 comprises 15 residues. V shed 3 bases, J shed 10 bases, and the junction held 9 bases outside the gene matches. The CDR3 reads CASSFSGGASGEQFF. The CDR3 DNA reads as TGTGCCAGCAGTTTCAGCGGGGGGGCCTCCGGAGAGCAGTTCTTC.

This clone has only one observation. The rearrangement joins TRBV7-8 to TRBJ1-1, with 7 positions matching TRBD1. CDR1 SGHVS and CDR2 FQNEAQ come from the germline V gene. The V gene end was trimmed by 1 base and the J gene end by 14 bases; junction bases not matched to a gene: 19. The CDR3 is made up of 16 amino acids. CDR3 DNA: TGTGCCAGCAGCTTAGAGGCTCTTCCCGGGACAGCCCCCGACTTCTTT. Translating gives CASSLEALPGTAPDFF.

J is TRBJ1-2 and V is TRBV7-8, with D hard to call. CDR3 length: 15 amino acids. V shed 5 bases and J shed 2 bases, with 15 bases lying between them. Germline-derived CDR1 and CDR2 are SGHVS and FQNEAQ. CDR3 protein: CASSAQPRVNYGYTF. CDR3 in DNA: TGTGCCAGCAGCGCCCAACCTAGAGTGAACTATGGCTACACCTTC.

Concerning this clone: This same CDR3 is encoded by further DNA sequences in the sample. CDR3 protein: CASSVAGGTYNEQFF. CDR3 nucleotides: TGTGCCAGCAGCGTAGCTGGAGGGACGTACAATGAGCAGTTCTTC. V usage is TRBV9 and J usage is TRBJ2-1; D might be TRBD2 (6 bases). The CDR3 has 15 amino acids. The germline gives CDR1 SGDLS, CDR2 YYNGEE. V was trimmed by 0 bases and J by 4 bases, leaving 11 bases between them.

The chain is built from TRBV4-1 and TRBJ2-5; 10 bases are a match to TRBD2. The V segment lost 5 bases and the J segment 5 bases; nucleotides outside the gene matches: 11. This CDR3 has 16 residues. Germline CDR1 MGHRA, CDR2 YSYEKL. The CDR3 sequence: CASSSIVLAGAETQYF. The CDR3 DNA reads as TGCGCCAGCAGCTCCATTGTTCTAGCGGGAGCGGAGACCCAGTACTTC.

This clone came up a few times. The chain joins TRBV6-5 to TRBJ2-5, with TRBD2 matching 12 bases. The CDR3 sequence is 13 residues long. Per the germline V gene, CDR1 is MNHEY and CDR2 is SVGAGI. Trimming removed 5 bases from V and 5 bases from J; junction bases left unmatched: 0. CDR3 sequence (DNA): TGTGCCAGCAGTACTAGCGGGGGGGAGACCCAGTACTTC. It yields the protein CASSTSGGETQYF.

In this sample, this clone turned up a few times. This sequence joins TRBV25-1 and TRBJ2-1, with 10 bases identical to TRBD1. Trimming removed 2 bases from V and 6 bases from J; junction bases left unmatched: 4. In germline, CDR1 is MGHDK, CDR2 SYGVNS. The CDR3 is 15 residues long. The CDR3 reads CASSEGGTGVNEQFF. DNA for the CDR3: TGTGCCAGCAGTGAAGGCGGGACAGGGGTCAATGAGCAGTTCTTC.

The chain recombines TRBV5-4 with TRBJ2-1, with a possible D match to TRBD1 (6 bases). Looked up from germline, CDR1 is SGHNT and CDR2 is YYREEE (reference sequence). Deletions cut 4 bases from V and 2 bases from J, with 10 bases between. This CDR3 is built from 14 residues. CDR3 in amino acids: CASSERQAYNEQFF. CDR3 DNA sequence: TGTGCCAGCAGCGAGCGACAGGCCTACAATGAGCAGTTCTTC.

This chain uses TRBV6-5 with TRBJ2-3; D possibly corresponds to TRBD2 (6 bases). This CDR3 region has 15 residues. Trimming stripped 6 bases from V and 5 bases from J, with 18 bases between. Germline CDR1 MNHEY, CDR2 SVGAGI. The CDR3 sequence: CASSPRRGGIDTQYF. CDR3 DNA: TGTGCCAGCAGCCCCCGGCGGGGTGGTATAGATACGCAGTATTTT.

In its sample, this clone was seen once. This chain links TRBV4-1 with TRBJ1-2; D ambiguous. CDR3 length: 18 amino acids. Trimming shortened V by 0 bases and J by 9 bases, and 26 bases separated the two germline ends. Germline loops: CDR1 MGHRA, CDR2 YSYEKL. The CDR3 sequence: CASSQDMSSGFFYPRYTF. CDR3 DNA sequence: TGCGCCAGCAGCCAAGATATGTCCAGCGGGTTTTTTTATCCACGCTACACCTTC.

The V and J genes are TRBV25-1 and TRBJ2-2; 10 nucleotides agree with TRBD2. J was trimmed by 6 bases and V by 3 bases; bases with no gene match: 4. The V gene's germline CDR1 is MGHDK and CDR2 SYGVNS. The length of the CDR3 is 15 residues. The CDR3, as DNA: TGTGCCAGCAGTGACCAGCGGGAGGGCCCCGGGGAGCTGTTTTTT. Its translation: CASSDQREGPGELFF.

The chain couples TRBV5-4 to TRBJ1-2, with TRBD1 matching over 7 bases. The trim removed 0 bases at V and 7 bases at J, leaving 6 bases unmatched. The CDR3 is 14 amino acids. The germline CDR1 and CDR2 sequences are SGHNT and YYREEE (reference sequence). CDR3 DNA sequence: TGTGCCAGCAGCTTGGAGGGCAGGGGGGCTGGCTACACCTTC. Translated, it gives CASSLEGRGAGYTF.